This T cell receptor (beta chain) was recorded in a study of regulatory T cells in long-lasting Graves disease. Notes on the study in general: Persistent disease favored TRBV28, TRBJ1-2 and TRBJ2-5.

Relying on iRepertoire HTBI primers and Arm-PCR of CDR3 regions, the team built TCR beta libraries. TCRdb passed the multiplex PCR reads through MiXCR, listing each CDR3 protein once. The data contain 400,000 to 500,000 distinct CDR3 sequences, around 15% of them singletons. Time point described: newly diagnosed GD, antithyroid drugs for less than 3 months. PBMCs provided the RNA from which the TCR library was made. Patients were enrolled at an endocrinology department in Xi'an, China. With 4 bases removed from V and 3 bases from J, the gap between germline ends came to 9 bases. The germline gives CDR1 SNHLY, CDR2 FYNNEI. This CDR3 contains 13 residues. Many counts were recorded for this clonotype. Its matching antigen is unknown. The same data also contributed to another study, on T cells in Graves' hyperthyroidism and ophthalmopathy. Per that paper: The TCR CDR3 first-round RT-PCR relied on the HTBI primer set. The model predicted ophthalmopathy a median roughly 6.5 months before onset.

The sequence was collected from a woman in her fifties or sixties with Graves disease. The chain links TRBV2 to TRBJ1-1; a possible D gene is TRBD1 (5 bases). The starting material was peripheral blood mononuclear cells (PBMCs), obtained at new diagnosis, from a patient treated with antithyroid drugs. The CDR3 loop is CASSVGGYTEAFF. The CDR3 nucleotides are TGTGCCAGCAGTGTCGGGGGATACACTGAAGCTTTCTTT.